One sample yielded the 16 T cell receptor beta chains listed below, sequenced in a study of cytomegalovirus exposure and HLA in healthy donors. 60 Vbeta and 13 Jbeta primers were used in PCR. TCRdb keeps only in-frame clones here, not all; method: immunoSEQ multiplex PCR. The sample contains 150,000 to 200,000 clones, over 75% of which appear only once. The source material was PBMCs. Every receptor here comes from a female donor in good health and CMV-seronegative.

The rearrangement joins TRBV25-1 to TRBJ2-7; D possibly corresponds to TRBD1 (5 bases). This CDR3 region has 14 residues. The germline V gene has CDR1 MGHDK and CDR2 SYGVNS. Deletions cut 3 bases from V and 5 bases from J, with 14 bases between. CDR3: CASSEAGQGNEQYF. The CDR3, as DNA: TGTGCCAGCAGTGAGGCTGGCCAGGGCAACGAGCAGTACTTC.

The chain combines TRBV6-5 with TRBJ2-2, with D unresolved. The CDR3 spans 14 residues. The V gene lost 2 bases and the J gene lost 4 bases, with 8 bases spanning the gap. Per germline, CDR1 MNHEY and CDR2 SVGAGI. CDR3 protein: CASSYPSVTGELFF. The CDR3 DNA follows: TGTGCCAGCAGTTACCCCTCGGTCACCGGGGAGCTGTTTTTT.

This clone was seen more than once but under ten times. The junction and the germline gene differ at one end; a read error may be behind it. The chain employs TRBV9 and TRBJ2-5; TRBD1 aligns across 7 bases. CDR1 is SGDLS, CDR2 YYNGEE, per germline. CDR3 length: 14 amino acids. The CDR3 DNA sequence: TGTGCCAGCACCGTAGGGGGCGCCGGGGAGACCCAGTACTTC. Translation: CASTVGGAGETQYF.

The rearrangement uses TRBV18 and TRBJ1-2; 7 bases are shared with TRBD1. The CDR3 has 14 amino acids. Trimming cost V 6 bases and J 8 bases; bases outside gene matches: 12. Germline V gene lookup returns CDR1 KGHSH and CDR2 LQKENI. The chain's CDR3 is CASSTTRGRSGYTF. Written as DNA, the CDR3 is TGTGCCAGCTCCACCACTAGGGGGCGAAGCGGCTACACCTTC.

V gene TRBV29-1 combines with J gene TRBJ2-3; 11 nucleotides match TRBD2. This CDR3 region has 15 residues. V trimming: 5 bases; J trimming: 0 bases; junction bases outside the gene matches: 4. The germline gives CDR1 SQVTM, CDR2 ANQGSEA. CDR3 nucleotides: TGCAGCGTTCTCCGGACTAGCGGGAGCACAGATACGCAGTATTTT. Amino acid sequence: CSVLRTSGSTDTQYF.

This clone was counted between two and nine times. The chain has TRBV2 and TRBJ2-4; the match to TRBD2 covers 8 bases. Germline loops: CDR1 SNHLY, CDR2 FYNNEI. V gave up 5 bases and J gave up 8 bases; unmatched junction bases: 5. The CDR3 totals 13 residues. For the CDR3, the DNA is TGTGCCAGCAGTAGCGGGAGATGGGACATTCAGTACTTC. This gives the protein CASSSGRWDIQYF.

This chain links TRBV4-3 with TRBJ1-2; D is uncertain. This CDR3 spans 16 amino acids. Trimming shortened V by 1 base and J by 5 bases, and 17 bases separated the two germline ends. Germline V gives CDR1 LGHNA, CDR2 YSLEER. The CDR3 sequence: CASSQGSGPLGYGYTF. CDR3 nucleotides: TGCGCCAGCAGCCAAGGTTCAGGTCCCCTGGGTTATGGCTACACCTTC.

This clone was observed a few times. The V call is TRBV5-5, the J call TRBJ1-5; TRBD1 matches at 9 bases. Trimming cost V 3 bases and J 0 bases; bases outside gene matches: 10. Germline V gene lookup returns CDR1 SGHKS and CDR2 YYEKEE (reference sequence). The CDR3 is made up of 18 amino acids. The CDR3: CASSSVPGQGHSNQPQHF. The CDR3 bases are TGTGCCAGCAGCTCCGTCCCGGGACAGGGACATAGCAATCAGCCCCAGCATTTT.

The rearrangement joins TRBV14 to TRBJ1-3; D perhaps matches TRBD1 (5 bases). CDR1 and CDR2 from the germline V gene are SGHDN and FVKESK. CDR3 length: 15 amino acids. Deletions cut 5 bases from V and 0 bases from J, with 11 bases between. CDR3 DNA: TGTGCCAGCAGCTCCCCCAGGGACTCTGGAAACACCATATATTTT. Residues: CASSSPRDSGNTIYF. The variable domain in full, completed from reference TRBV14 and TRBJ1-3, reads EAGVTQFPSHSVIEKGQTVTLRCDPISGHDNLYWYRRVMGKEIKFLLHFVKESKQDESGMPNNRFLAERTGGTYSTLKVQPAELEDSGVYFCASSSPRDSGNTIYFGEGSWLTVV.

This sequence joins TRBV28 and TRBJ1-5, with D unresolved. The CDR3 consists of 24 residues. The germline V gene has CDR1 MDHEN and CDR2 SYDVKM. Trimming removed 3 bases from V and 0 bases from J, with 36 bases in between. The CDR3 nucleotides are TGTGCCAGCAGTTTCTTCGTCCGGTATGGGGTGGTTGGTGGAAGTCGGGATAGCAATCAGCCCCAGCATTTT. This codes for CASSFFVRYGVVGGSRDSNQPQHF.

This clone was seen only once. The V gene is TRBV25-1, the J gene TRBJ2-5; 11 nucleotides agree with TRBD2. Germline CDR1 and CDR2: MGHDK and SYGVNS. CDR3 length equals 15 residues. With V trimmed by 2 bases and J by 5 bases, 4 bases remained unmatched. The CDR3 nucleotides are TGTGCCAGCAGTGAACCGACTAGCGGGGCGGAGACCCAGTACTTC. Its translation: CASSEPTSGAETQYF.

The chain uses TRBV30 and TRBJ1-5; a possible D gene is TRBD1 (6 bases). With 5 bases removed from V and 0 bases from J, the gap between germline ends came to 11 bases. Germline V lookup: CDR1 GTSNPN, CDR2 SVGIG (reference sequence). This CDR3 spans 14 amino acids. The CDR3 is CAWGGAVSNQPQHF. DNA for the CDR3: TGTGCCTGGGGGGGGGCAGTTAGCAATCAGCCCCAGCATTTT.

V is TRBV30 and J is TRBJ2-5; 9 bases are a match to TRBD2. Germline assignment: CDR1 GTSNPN and CDR2 SVGIG (reference sequence). The CDR3 runs 14 residues. V was pared by 0 bases and J by 11 bases, with 10 bases of the junction left unmatched. CDR3 nucleotide sequence: TGTGCCTGGAGTGTACCCCAGCGGGGGGCCAAGCAGTACTTC. Protein: CAWSVPQRGAKQYF.

Here the CDR3 reads CASSISEGEKLFF. The CDR3 nucleotides are TGTGCCAGTAGTATTTCGGAGGGTGAAAAACTGTTTTTT. The gene calls are TRBV19 and TRBJ1-4; D unclear. V lost 3 bases and J 7 bases, leaving 9 bases between the germline ends. Germline loops: CDR1 LNHDA, CDR2 SQIVND (reference sequence). CDR3 length: 13 residues.

V usage is TRBV10-3 and J usage is TRBJ2-3, with 8 bases matching TRBD1. Germline CDR1 ENHRY, CDR2 SYGVKD. CDR3 length: 14 residues. The V segment lost 9 bases and the J segment 2 bases; nucleotides outside the gene matches: 7. DNA of the CDR3: TGTGCCATGCAGGGGGCATTTTCCACAGATACGCAGTATTTT. Its protein product is CAMQGAFSTDTQYF.

The chain uses TRBV29-1 and TRBJ2-5, with 11 bases aligning to TRBD1. The J call could be wrong; TRBJ2-7 is a better fit for the DNA end. CDR1 and CDR2 from the germline V gene are SQVTM and ANQGSEA. The CDR3 is 14 residues long. CDR3 coding DNA: TGCAGCGCACTACCGGGACAGGGGGTTGGCGAGCAGTACTTC. It codes for CSALPGQGVGEQYF.